Each of the 3 T cell receptor beta chains below was sequenced from the same sample in a study of shared clonotypes between healthy human individuals. Some clones are missing from TCRdb's copy, which holds only in-frame ones; the method was immunoSEQ multiplex PCR. The sample includes over a million clones, roughly 96% of them seen just once. The sample comprised naive CD4+ T cells sorted from blood. The subset denotes: CD45RA+ positively selected. Source of these receptors: a man under 40 in good health.

The V gene is TRBV28, the J gene TRBJ1-1; weak D call: TRBD1 (5 bases). The germline V gene has CDR1 MDHEN and CDR2 SYDVKM. V dropped 4 bases and J dropped 5 bases, with 8 bases sitting between them. The CDR3 length is 12 residues. CDR3 sequence reads: CASSYGGTEAFF. Written as DNA, the CDR3 is TGTGCCAGCAGTTACGGGGGAACTGAAGCTTTCTTT.

The chain is built from TRBV7-6 and TRBJ2-5, with 7 bases aligning to TRBD1. The CDR3 totals 14 residues. The J segment lost 5 bases and the V segment lost 6 bases, leaving 9 bases of the junction unmatched. The V gene's germline CDR1 is SGHVS and CDR2 FNYEAQ. As DNA, the CDR3 is TGTGCCAGCAGTGAACGACAGGGACCGGAGACCCAGTACTTC. The encoded protein is CASSERQGPETQYF.

The chain combines TRBV11-2 with TRBJ2-2; no clear D gene. Germline assignment: CDR1 SGHAT and CDR2 FQNNGV. V lost 5 bases to trimming and J lost 7 bases, with 2 bases between them. This CDR3 is built from 10 residues. CDR3 DNA sequence: TGTGCCAGCAGCGACGGGGAGCTGTTTTTT. It encodes CASSDGELFF.